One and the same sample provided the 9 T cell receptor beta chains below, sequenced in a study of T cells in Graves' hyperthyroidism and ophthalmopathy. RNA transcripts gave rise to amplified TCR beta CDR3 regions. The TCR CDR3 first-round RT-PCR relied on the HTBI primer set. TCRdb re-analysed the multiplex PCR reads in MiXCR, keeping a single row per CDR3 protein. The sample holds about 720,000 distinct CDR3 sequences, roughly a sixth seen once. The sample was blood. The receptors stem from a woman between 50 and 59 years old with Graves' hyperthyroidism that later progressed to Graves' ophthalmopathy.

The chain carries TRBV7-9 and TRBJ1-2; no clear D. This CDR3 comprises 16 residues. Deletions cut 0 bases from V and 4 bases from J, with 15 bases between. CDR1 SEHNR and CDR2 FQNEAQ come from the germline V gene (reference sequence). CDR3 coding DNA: TGTGCCAGCAGCTTAGCTATTATGGAAACTACCTATGGCTACACCTTC. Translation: CASSLAIMETTYGYTF.

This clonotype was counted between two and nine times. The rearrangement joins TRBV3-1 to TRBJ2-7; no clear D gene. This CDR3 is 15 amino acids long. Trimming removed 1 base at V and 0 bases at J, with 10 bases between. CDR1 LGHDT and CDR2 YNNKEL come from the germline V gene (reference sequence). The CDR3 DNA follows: TGTGCCAGCAGCCAAGTACCTGACCCCTCCTACGAGCAGTACTTC. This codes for CASSQVPDPSYEQYF.

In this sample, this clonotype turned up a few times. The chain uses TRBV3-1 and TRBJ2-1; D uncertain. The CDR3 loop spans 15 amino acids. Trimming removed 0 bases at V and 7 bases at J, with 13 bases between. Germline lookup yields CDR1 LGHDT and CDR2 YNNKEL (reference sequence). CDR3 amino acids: CASSQERVVSNEQFF. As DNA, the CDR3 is TGTGCCAGCAGCCAAGAGCGTGTTGTCAGTAATGAGCAGTTCTTC.

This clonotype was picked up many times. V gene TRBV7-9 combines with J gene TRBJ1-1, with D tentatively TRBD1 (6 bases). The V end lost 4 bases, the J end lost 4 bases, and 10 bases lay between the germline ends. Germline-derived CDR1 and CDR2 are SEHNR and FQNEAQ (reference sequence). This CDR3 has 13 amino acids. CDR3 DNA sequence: TGTGCCAGCAGCTCAGGGGAAAGCACTGAAGCTTTCTTT. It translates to CASSSGESTEAFF.

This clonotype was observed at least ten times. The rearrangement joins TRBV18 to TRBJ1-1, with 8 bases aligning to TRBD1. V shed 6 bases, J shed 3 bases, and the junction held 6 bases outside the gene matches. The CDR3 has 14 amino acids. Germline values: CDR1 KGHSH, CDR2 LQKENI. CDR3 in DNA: TGTGCCAGCTCGCCAACAGGGGGGCACACTGAAGCTTTCTTT. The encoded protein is CASSPTGGHTEAFF.

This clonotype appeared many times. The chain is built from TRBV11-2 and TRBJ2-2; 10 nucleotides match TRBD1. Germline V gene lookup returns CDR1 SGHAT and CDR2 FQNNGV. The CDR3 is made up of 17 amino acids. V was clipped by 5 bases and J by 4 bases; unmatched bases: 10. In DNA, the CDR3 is TGTGCCAGCAGCCGCTTGACAGGGGGCGCAAGCACCGGGGAGCTGTTTTTT. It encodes CASSRLTGGASTGELFF.

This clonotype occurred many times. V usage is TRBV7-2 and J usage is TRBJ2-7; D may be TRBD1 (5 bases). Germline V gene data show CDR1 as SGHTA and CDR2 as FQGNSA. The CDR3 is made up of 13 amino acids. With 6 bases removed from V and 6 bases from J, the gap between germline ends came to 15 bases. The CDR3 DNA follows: TGTGCCAGCAGTCCAGGGATAACCAGCGAGCAGTACTTC. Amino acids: CASSPGITSEQYF.

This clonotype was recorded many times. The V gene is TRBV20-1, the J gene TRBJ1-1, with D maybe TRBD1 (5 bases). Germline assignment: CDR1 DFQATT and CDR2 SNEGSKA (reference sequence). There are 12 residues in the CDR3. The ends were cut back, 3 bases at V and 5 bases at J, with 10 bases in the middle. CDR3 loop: CSARLRETEAFF. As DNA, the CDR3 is TGCAGTGCTAGGCTCAGGGAGACTGAAGCTTTCTTT.

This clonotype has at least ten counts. Written as DNA, the CDR3 is TGTGCCAGCTCACCCCCTGGGGGGGTCGGCAACGAGCAGTACTTC. The encoded protein is CASSPPGGVGNEQYF. V usage is TRBV18 and J usage is TRBJ2-7; 7 bases align to TRBD2. The CDR3 runs 15 residues. Germline CDR1 KGHSH, CDR2 LQKENI. With 3 bases clipped from V and 5 bases from J, the junction kept 10 bases outside the gene matches. Drawing the rest from reference TRBV18 and TRBJ2-7, the complete variable domain is NAGVMQNPRHLVRRRGQEARLRCSPMKGHSHVYWYRQLPEEGLKFMVYLQKENIIDESGMPKERFSAEFPKEGPSILRIQQVVRGDSAAYFCASSPPGGVGNEQYFGPGTRLTVT.